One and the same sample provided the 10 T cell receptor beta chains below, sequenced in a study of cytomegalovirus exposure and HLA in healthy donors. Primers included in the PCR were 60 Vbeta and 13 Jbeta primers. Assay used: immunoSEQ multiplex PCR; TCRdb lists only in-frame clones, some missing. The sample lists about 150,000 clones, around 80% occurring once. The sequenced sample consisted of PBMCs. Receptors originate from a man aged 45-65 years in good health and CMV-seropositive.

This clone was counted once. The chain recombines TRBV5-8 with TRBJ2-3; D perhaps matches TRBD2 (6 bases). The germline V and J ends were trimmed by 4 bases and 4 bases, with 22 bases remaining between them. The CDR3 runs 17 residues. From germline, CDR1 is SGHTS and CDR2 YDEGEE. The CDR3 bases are TGTGCCAGCAGCAGGCCCGGGGGTAGCGCTATGGCAGATACGCAGTATTTT. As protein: CASSRPGGSAMADTQYF.

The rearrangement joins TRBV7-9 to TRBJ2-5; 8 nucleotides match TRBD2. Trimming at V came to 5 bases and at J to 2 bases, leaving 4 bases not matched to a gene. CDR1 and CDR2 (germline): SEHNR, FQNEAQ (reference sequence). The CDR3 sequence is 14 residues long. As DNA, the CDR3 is TGTGCCAGCAGCCCTGGCGGGGGGCAAGAGACCCAGTACTTC. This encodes CASSPGGGQETQYF.

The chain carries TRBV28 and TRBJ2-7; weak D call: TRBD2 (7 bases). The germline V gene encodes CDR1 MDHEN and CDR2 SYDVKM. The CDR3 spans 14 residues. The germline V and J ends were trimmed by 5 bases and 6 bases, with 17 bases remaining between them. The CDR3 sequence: CASSRMGGLVEQYV. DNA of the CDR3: TGTGCCAGCAGTCGCATGGGGGGGCTAGTCGAGCAGTACGTC.

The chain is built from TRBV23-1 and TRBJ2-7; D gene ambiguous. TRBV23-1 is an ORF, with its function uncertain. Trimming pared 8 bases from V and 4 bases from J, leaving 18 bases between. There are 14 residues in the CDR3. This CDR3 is CASLKRRLLYEQYV. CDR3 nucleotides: TGCGCCAGCCTTAAGAGGCGCCTATTATACGAGCAGTACGTC.

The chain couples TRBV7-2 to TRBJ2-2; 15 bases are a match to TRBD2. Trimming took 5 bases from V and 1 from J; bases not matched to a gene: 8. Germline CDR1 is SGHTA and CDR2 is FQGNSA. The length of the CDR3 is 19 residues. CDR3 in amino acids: CASSPGLAGGDLNTGELFF. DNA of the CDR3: TGTGCCAGCAGCCCCGGACTAGCGGGAGGGGACCTGAACACCGGGGAGCTGTTTTTT.

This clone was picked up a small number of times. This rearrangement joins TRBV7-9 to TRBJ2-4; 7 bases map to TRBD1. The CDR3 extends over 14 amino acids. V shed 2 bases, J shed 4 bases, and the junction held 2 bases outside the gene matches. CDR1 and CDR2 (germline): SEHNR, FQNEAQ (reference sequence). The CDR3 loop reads CASSLKGQKNIQYF. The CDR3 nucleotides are TGTGCCAGCAGCTTAAAGGGACAGAAAAACATTCAGTACTTC.

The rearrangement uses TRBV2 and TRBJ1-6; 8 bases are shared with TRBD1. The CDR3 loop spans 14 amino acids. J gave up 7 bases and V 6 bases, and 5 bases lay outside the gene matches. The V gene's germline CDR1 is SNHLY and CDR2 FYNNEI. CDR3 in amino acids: CASRDRVPNSPLHF. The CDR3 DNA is TGTGCCAGCAGGGACAGGGTACCAAATTCACCCCTCCACTTT.

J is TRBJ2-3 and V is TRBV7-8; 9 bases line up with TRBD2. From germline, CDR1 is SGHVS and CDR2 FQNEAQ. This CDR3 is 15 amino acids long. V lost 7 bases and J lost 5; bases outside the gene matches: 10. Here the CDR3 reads CASTLTSGPEDTQYF. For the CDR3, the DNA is TGTGCCAGCACCTTGACTAGCGGCCCCGAAGATACGCAGTATTTT. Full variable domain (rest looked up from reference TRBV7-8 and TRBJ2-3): GAGVSQSPRYKVAKRGQDVALRCDPISGHVSLFWYQQALGQGPEFLTYFQNEAQLDKSGLPSDRFFAERPEGSVSTLKIQRTQQEDSAVYLCASTLTSGPEDTQYFGPGTRLTVL.

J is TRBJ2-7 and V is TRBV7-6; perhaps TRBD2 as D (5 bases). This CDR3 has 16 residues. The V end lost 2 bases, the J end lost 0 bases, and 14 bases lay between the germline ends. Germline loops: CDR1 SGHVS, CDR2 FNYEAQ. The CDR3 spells CASSLTSPPNSYEQYF. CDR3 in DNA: TGTGCCAGCAGCTTAACTAGTCCCCCCAACTCCTACGAGCAGTACTTC.

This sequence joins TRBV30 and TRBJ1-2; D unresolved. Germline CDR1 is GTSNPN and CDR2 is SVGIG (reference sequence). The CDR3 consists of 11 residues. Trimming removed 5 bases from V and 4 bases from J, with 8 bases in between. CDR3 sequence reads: CAWGESYGYTF. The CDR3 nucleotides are TGTGCCTGGGGGGAGAGCTATGGCTACACCTTC.